These 19 T cell receptor beta chains came from one sample sequenced in a study of HIV-infected children after antiretroviral therapy interruption. Treatment noted: PENTA 11 planned treatment interruption arm or continuous ART arm. A 3' RACE protocol on RNA, with unique molecular identifiers, produced the TCR library. TCRdb ran MiXCR on the 3' RACE reads and lists one entry per CDR3 protein. The table includes more than 12,000 distinct CDR3 sequences, under 4% detected once. This specimen was CD45RO+ CD8+ T cells from PBMCs, pooled from several time points, taken from a donor given antiretroviral therapy, either interrupted or continuous. Subset meaning: memory CD8+ CD45RO+ CD45RA- T cells. All receptors come from a pool of human donors with HIV.

The chain employs TRBV7-2 and TRBJ1-2; 8 bases align to TRBD1. V trimming: 2 bases; J trimming: 5 bases; junction bases outside the gene matches: 4. Germline V CDR1 and CDR2: SGHTA, FQGNSA. This CDR3 has 14 residues. Written as DNA, the CDR3 is TGTGCCAGCAGCTTATGGGACAGGCCTTATGGCTACACCTTC. Its translation is CASSLWDRPYGYTF.

This clonotype was counted many times. The V call is TRBV6-1, the J call TRBJ2-7; tentative D call: TRBD2 (6 bases). CDR3 length: 14 amino acids. CDR1 MNHNS and CDR2 SASEGT come from the germline V gene. Trimming took 0 bases from V and 3 from J, leaving 9 bases between them. The CDR3 DNA reads as TGTGCCAGCAGTGAAGCAGAGGAGGGCTACGAGCAGTACTTC. The encoded protein is CASSEAEEGYEQYF.

This clonotype was counted ten times or more. CDR3 bases: TGTGCCAGCAGTTACCAGGAGCCGGGAGAGCAGTACTTC. Residues: CASSYQEPGEQYF. The rearrangement links TRBV6-2 or TRBV6-3 to TRBJ2-7; D is perhaps TRBD2 (5 bases). The V end was cut by 2 bases, the J end by 7 bases, with 12 bases between. Germline CDR1 MNHEY, CDR2 SVGEGT. The CDR3 extends over 13 amino acids.

In its sample, this clonotype was seen many times. This chain joins TRBV11-1 and TRBJ2-5; D is undetermined. The CDR3 length is 15 residues. The V and J ends lost 0 bases and 1 base respectively, with 9 bases between them. The V gene's germline CDR1 is SGHAT and CDR2 FQDESV (reference sequence). The CDR3 sequence is CASSLAPGVQETQYF. CDR3 bases: TGTGCCAGCAGCTTAGCGCCTGGGGTCCAAGAGACCCAGTACTTC.

This clonotype rates as medium-sized. V usage is TRBV7-9 and J usage is TRBJ2-1, with D hard to call. Per germline, CDR1 SEHNR and CDR2 FQNEAQ (reference sequence). V was trimmed by 1 base and J by 8 bases, leaving 9 bases between them. The CDR3 extends over 13 amino acids. CDR3 DNA: TGTGCCAGCAGCTTAGAAGTGCTCCATGAGCAGTTCTTC. It codes for CASSLEVLHEQFF. Full variable domain (remainder filled in from reference TRBV7-9 and TRBJ2-1): DTGVSQNPRHKITKRGQNVTFRCDPISEHNRLYWYRQTLGQGPEFLTYFQNEAQLEKSRLLSDRFSAERPKGSFSTLEIQRTEQGDSAMYLCASSLEVLHEQFFGPGTRLTVL.

This clonotype was seen more than once but under ten times. This chain joins TRBV4-1 and TRBJ1-3; possibly TRBD1 for D (6 bases). Germline lookup yields CDR1 MGHRA and CDR2 YSYEKL. The V end lost 4 bases, the J end lost 2 bases, and 15 bases lay between the germline ends. The CDR3 covers 16 residues. The DNA of the CDR3 is TGCGCCAGCAGCCCGTATCGGGACAAGACTGGAAACACCATATATTTT. Protein sequence: CASSPYRDKTGNTIYF.

This clonotype was detected many times. The J gene is TRBJ1-2, the V gene TRBV12-3 or TRBV12-4, with D perhaps TRBD1 (5 bases). The CDR3 has 12 amino acids. V shed 8 bases and J shed 4 bases, with 11 bases lying between them. CDR3 protein: CASRQGFYGYTF. The CDR3 coding sequence is TGTGCCAGCCGTCAGGGCTTCTATGGCTACACCTTC.

This clonotype is medium-sized in the sample. This chain connects TRBV7-9 to TRBJ1-3, with 8 bases matching TRBD1. Germline V lookup: CDR1 SEHNR, CDR2 FQNEAQ (reference sequence). The trim removed 5 bases at V and 0 bases at J, leaving 6 bases unmatched. The CDR3 sequence is 16 residues long. The CDR3 region is CASSLTTGGSGNTIYF. The CDR3 bases are TGTGCCAGCAGCCTTACCACAGGGGGCTCTGGAAACACCATATATTTT.

This clonotype was recorded many times. J is TRBJ2-2 and V is TRBV18, with D unclear. The V gene lost 3 bases and the J gene lost 2 bases, with 7 bases spanning the gap. The CDR3 length is 14 residues. From germline, CDR1 is KGHSH and CDR2 LQKENI. The CDR3 loop reads CASSPPLNTGELFF. The CDR3 bases are TGTGCCAGCTCACCGCCCCTCAACACCGGGGAGCTGTTTTTT.

This clonotype was observed many times. The chain couples TRBV6-4 to TRBJ2-1; 9 positions agree with TRBD2. CDR3 length: 15 residues. Germline V CDR1 and CDR2: MRHNA, SNTAGT. Trimming at V came to 0 bases and at J to 8 bases, leaving 5 bases not matched to a gene. DNA for the CDR3: TGTGCCAGCAGTGACTCAAGCGGGGGGCGGGATGAGCAGTTCTTC. This translates into CASSDSSGGRDEQFF.

In its sample, this clonotype was seen many times. The V and J genes are TRBV28 and TRBJ1-4; D possibly corresponds to TRBD1 (5 bases). The CDR3 loop spans 14 amino acids. CDR1 is MDHEN, CDR2 SYDVKM, per germline. V was cut by 7 bases and J by 5 bases, with 14 bases left in between. The CDR3 loop is CASKAGIRNEKLFF. As DNA, the CDR3 is TGTGCCAGCAAGGCAGGGATTCGGAATGAAAAACTGTTTTTT. The variable domain in full, with the rest retrieved from reference TRBV28 and TRBJ1-4, is DVKVTQSSRYLVKRTGEKVFLECVQDMDHENMFWYRQDPGLGLRLIYFSYDVKMKEKGDIPEGYSVSREKKERFSLILESASTNQTSMYLCASKAGIRNEKLFFGSGTQLSVL.

This clonotype was seen many times. The CDR3 here is CSVAGGGNYGYTF. The DNA of the CDR3 is TGCAGCGTCGCAGGTGGGGGCAACTATGGCTACACCTTC. This chain connects TRBV29-1 to TRBJ1-2; the D gene is possibly TRBD1 (6 bases). Germline V gene lookup returns CDR1 SQVTM and CDR2 ANQGSEA. V was shortened by 6 bases and J by 2 bases, with 13 bases between the two germline ends. The CDR3 is 13 residues long.

Relative to its sample, this clonotype is large (0.1 to 1%). The chain has TRBV7-9 and TRBJ2-1, with 8 bases aligning to TRBD1. This CDR3 contains 14 residues. V trimming: 2 bases; J trimming: 9 bases; junction bases outside the gene matches: 6. CDR1 SEHNR and CDR2 FQNEAQ come from the germline V gene (reference sequence). CDR3 DNA: TGTGCCAGCAGCTTAACAGGGGGACACACTGAGCAGTTCTTC. Amino acids: CASSLTGGHTEQFF.

The CDR3 DNA reads as TGTGCCACCCCTGATGGGGAAAGAGGGGAGCAGTACTTC. Translation: CATPDGERGEQYF. The V call is TRBV6-1, the J call TRBJ2-7; TRBD2 might be the D (5 bases). V was trimmed by 10 bases and J by 7 bases, leaving 20 bases between them. This CDR3 has 13 amino acids. Germline CDR1 is MNHNS and CDR2 is SASEGT.

This clonotype was observed at least ten times. The gene calls are TRBV18 and TRBJ1-2; D unresolved. In germline, CDR1 is KGHSH, CDR2 LQKENI. The V gene lost 6 bases and the J gene lost 8 bases, with 13 bases spanning the gap. The CDR3 contains 12 residues. The CDR3 sequence: CASSPPAEGYTF. CDR3 nucleotides: TGTGCCAGCTCGCCCCCTGCGGAGGGCTACACCTTC.

The chain employs TRBV6-2 or TRBV6-3 and TRBJ2-7; 8 nucleotides agree with TRBD2. This CDR3 contains 14 residues. V lost 2 bases, J lost 1 base, and 1 base stayed unmatched. From germline, CDR1 is MNHEY and CDR2 SVGEGT. This CDR3 is CASSYGTSSYEQYF. For the CDR3, the DNA is TGTGCCAGCAGTTACGGGACTAGTTCCTACGAGCAGTACTTC.

Ten or more counts support this clonotype. The rearrangement uses TRBV6-2 or TRBV6-3 and TRBJ1-5; no firm D call. Germline CDR1 is MNHEY and CDR2 is SVGEGT. Trimming left V 2 bases short and J 0 bases short, with 8 bases between. The CDR3 has 15 residues. CDR3 sequence reads: CASSYIGGSNQPQHF. DNA for the CDR3: TGTGCCAGCAGTTACATAGGAGGTAGCAATCAGCCCCAGCATTTT.

This clonotype was seen many times. The rearrangement links TRBV6-2 or TRBV6-3 to TRBJ2-2, with unresolved D. This CDR3 has 14 amino acids. V was pared by 5 bases and J by 4 bases, with 11 bases between. Germline V gene lookup returns CDR1 MNHEY and CDR2 SVGEGT. CDR3 nucleotides: TGTGCCAGCAGTCTACGACACCCCACCGGGGAGCTGTTTTTT. Its protein is CASSLRHPTGELFF.

This clonotype was counted a few times. This chain links TRBV2 with TRBJ1-2, with D perhaps matching TRBD1 (5 bases). Trimming removed 3 bases at V and 1 base at J, with 12 bases between. The CDR3 consists of 15 residues. The V gene's germline CDR1 is SNHLY and CDR2 FYNNEI. CDR3 bases: TGTGCCAGCAGTGAGAACGCAGGGAGTAACTATGGCTACACCTTC. Protein sequence: CASSENAGSNYGYTF.